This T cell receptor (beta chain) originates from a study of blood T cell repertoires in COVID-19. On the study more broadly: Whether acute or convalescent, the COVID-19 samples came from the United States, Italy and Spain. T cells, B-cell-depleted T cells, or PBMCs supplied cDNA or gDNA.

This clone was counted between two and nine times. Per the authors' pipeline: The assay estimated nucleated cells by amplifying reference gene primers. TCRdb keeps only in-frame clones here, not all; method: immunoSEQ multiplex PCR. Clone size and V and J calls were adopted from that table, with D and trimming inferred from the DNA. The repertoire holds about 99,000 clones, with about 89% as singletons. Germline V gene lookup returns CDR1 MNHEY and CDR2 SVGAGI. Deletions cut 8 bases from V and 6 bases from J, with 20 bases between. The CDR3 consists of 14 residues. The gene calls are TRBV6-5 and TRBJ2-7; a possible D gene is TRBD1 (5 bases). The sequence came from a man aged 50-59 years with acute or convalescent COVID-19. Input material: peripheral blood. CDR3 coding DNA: TGTGCCAGCGCTGACGTGGCCGGACACCCCGAGCAGTACTTC. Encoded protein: CASADVAGHPEQYF.